A single sample is the source of the 29 T cell receptor beta chains below, sequenced in a study of radiotherapy plus CTLA-4 blockade in lung cancer. Sequenced by immunoSEQ multiplex PCR; TCRdb stores in-frame clones only, minus some. The data hold 100,000 or so clones, with around 80% observed a single time. The sample in question was peripheral blood, obtained from a patient treated with radiotherapy plus ipilimumab. The receptors shown here come from a human donor with non-small cell lung cancer that progressed on radiotherapy plus ipilimumab.

This sequence joins TRBV7-2 and TRBJ1-1; 8 nucleotides align to TRBD1. J lost 11 bases, V lost 1 base, and 6 bases had no gene match. Germline lookup yields CDR1 SGHTA and CDR2 FQGNSA. The CDR3 contains 13 residues. The CDR3 is CASSLVLTGEAFF. In DNA form, the CDR3 reads TGTGCCAGCAGCTTAGTGTTGACAGGGGAGGCTTTCTTT.

The chain recombines TRBV5-1 with TRBJ2-2; 8 positions agree with TRBD1. The CDR3 sequence is 14 residues long. Germline V gene lookup returns CDR1 SGHRS and CDR2 YFSETQ. J was trimmed by 6 bases and V by 4 bases; bases with no gene match: 5. CDR3 in DNA: TGCGCCAGCAGCCAAAAACAGGGGGCCGGGGAGCTGTTTTTT. This codes for CASSQKQGAGELFF.

This clone was seen a few times. The chain links TRBV6-6 to TRBJ2-2; 7 nucleotides agree with TRBD2. Germline CDR1 reads MNHNY; CDR2 reads SVGAGI (reference sequence). The junction had 12 bases not matched to a gene; V was cut back by 6 bases and J by 5 bases. This CDR3 has 16 amino acids. The CDR3 nucleotides are TGTGCCAGCAGGTTAAGAGCGGGAACCATAACCGGGGAGCTGTTTTTT. This gives the protein CASRLRAGTITGELFF.

This clone was counted a few times. This chain links TRBV9 with TRBJ2-7, with 12 bases matching TRBD1. With 4 bases clipped from V and 5 bases from J, the junction kept 10 bases outside the gene matches. The CDR3 runs 16 residues. Germline-derived CDR1 and CDR2 are SGDLS and YYNGEE. The CDR3 nucleotides are TGTGCCAGCAGCACCGGAGCCGGGACAGGGGGCCACGAGCAGTACTTC. Its protein is CASSTGAGTGGHEQYF.

V usage is TRBV4-1 and J usage is TRBJ2-3, with 11 bases that match TRBD2. The CDR3 spans 15 residues. Germline CDR1 MGHRA, CDR2 YSYEKL. V lost 4 bases, J lost 4 bases, and 4 bases stayed unmatched. The CDR3 coding sequence is TGCGCCAGCAGCCCCGCTAGCGGGAGGTCAGATACGCAGTATTTT. As protein: CASSPASGRSDTQYF.

This chain connects TRBV14 to TRBJ2-1; 11 nucleotides align to TRBD2. This CDR3 has 18 amino acids. V gave up 0 bases and J gave up 0 bases; unmatched junction bases: 4. Per germline, CDR1 SGHDN and CDR2 FVKESK. The CDR3 DNA reads as TGTGCCAGCAGCCAAGATCTAGCGGGAGGTATCTCCTACAATGAGCAGTTCTTC. This codes for CASSQDLAGGISYNEQFF.

To note about this clone: The junction and the germline gene differ at one end; a read error may be behind it. V is TRBV11-2 and J is TRBJ2-2; D ambiguous. Germline-derived CDR1 and CDR2 are SGHAT and FQNNGV. CDR3 length: 15 amino acids. CDR3 coding DNA: TGTGCCAGCAGCAGGGTTTTCAGGAACGCCGGGGAGCTGTTTTTT. It translates to CASSRVFRNAGELFF.

The chain couples TRBV2 to TRBJ2-5; D is possibly TRBD2 (5 bases). The CDR3 has 15 amino acids. Trimming pared 4 bases from V and 0 bases from J, leaving 12 bases between. CDR1 and CDR2 from the germline V gene are SNHLY and FYNNEI. CDR3 loop: CASSGVGRDQETQYF. DNA of the CDR3: TGTGCCAGCAGTGGGGTAGGGCGGGACCAAGAGACCCAGTACTTC.

Written as DNA, the CDR3 is TGTGCCAGCAGCGTATCACAGGGGGATGAAAAACTGTTTTTT. It encodes CASSVSQGDEKLFF. This chain links TRBV9 with TRBJ1-4; 8 bases map to TRBD1. Trimming took 1 base from V and 6 from J; bases not matched to a gene: 2. Germline V CDR1 and CDR2: SGDLS, YYNGEE. The CDR3 covers 14 residues.

V and J are TRBV7-9 and TRBJ1-1; D gene unclear. The germline V gene has CDR1 SEHNR and CDR2 FQNEAQ (reference sequence). The CDR3 is 12 residues long. With 5 bases removed from V and 4 bases from J, the gap between germline ends came to 8 bases. As DNA, the CDR3 is TGTGCCAGCAGCCAAGGAGGCACTGAAGCTTTCTTT. It yields the protein CASSQGGTEAFF.

The rearrangement links TRBV5-1 to TRBJ1-1; TRBD1 agrees at 7 bases. The CDR3 extends over 16 amino acids. The germline V gene encodes CDR1 SGHRS and CDR2 YFSETQ. The V segment lost 0 bases and the J segment 1 base; nucleotides outside the gene matches: 6. CDR3 DNA: TGCGCCAGCAGCTTGGGGGGGACAGACAAGAACACTGAAGCTTTCTTT. Protein: CASSLGGTDKNTEAFF.

The rearrangement uses TRBV29-1 and TRBJ2-3; the D is unclear. There are 13 residues in the CDR3. Germline CDR1 SQVTM, CDR2 ANQGSEA. The V gene lost 4 bases and the J gene lost 2 bases, with 10 bases spanning the gap. The chain's CDR3 is CSVVAATTDTQYF. CDR3 bases: TGCAGCGTTGTGGCGGCTACCACAGATACGCAGTATTTT.

The rearrangement links TRBV4-1 to TRBJ2-5, with D perhaps matching TRBD1 (5 bases). The CDR3 has 15 residues. Germline V lookup: CDR1 MGHRA, CDR2 YSYEKL. V lost 0 bases, J lost 5 bases, and 13 bases lay in between. DNA for the CDR3: TGCGCCAGCAGCCAAGATAGGGGCAGGTTTGAGACCCAGTACTTC. Its protein is CASSQDRGRFETQYF.

The chain employs TRBV5-1 and TRBJ2-1; TRBD1 agrees at 8 bases. V was pared by 0 bases and J by 6 bases, with 2 bases of the junction left unmatched. The CDR3 has 14 amino acids. Germline CDR1 and CDR2: SGHRS and YFSETQ. The chain's CDR3 is CASSLDRGANEQFF. The CDR3 nucleotides read TGCGCCAGCAGCTTGGACAGGGGGGCCAATGAGCAGTTCTTC.

This chain connects TRBV2 to TRBJ2-1; the match to TRBD2 covers 16 bases. Germline-derived CDR1 and CDR2 are SNHLY and FYNNEI. There are 15 residues in the CDR3. The V and J ends lost 10 bases and 2 bases, in that order; junction bases with no gene match: 2. In DNA form, the CDR3 reads TGTGCCACGGGGACTAGCGGGAGGGCCTACAATGAGCAGTTCTTC. As protein: CATGTSGRAYNEQFF.

V usage is TRBV6-5 and J usage is TRBJ1-1; D gene uncertain. Germline V gives CDR1 MNHEY, CDR2 SVGAGI. Trimming took off 5 bases at V and 1 base at J, with 8 bases between the two ends. This CDR3 contains 13 residues. Written as DNA, the CDR3 is TGTGCCAGCAGTGTAGAGGAGAACACTGAAGCTTTCTTT. It translates to CASSVEENTEAFF.

The rearrangement joins TRBV2 to TRBJ1-4, with unresolved D. Trimming shortened V by 8 bases and J by 15 bases, and 16 bases separated the two germline ends. CDR3 length equals 11 residues. Germline-derived CDR1 and CDR2 are SNHLY and FYNNEI. The CDR3 reads CASESSRSLFF. Written as DNA, the CDR3 is TGTGCCAGCGAGTCGTCTCGGTCGTTGTTTTTT.

In its sample, this clone was seen a few times. The chain carries TRBV2 and TRBJ2-5; no firm D call. Germline-derived CDR1 and CDR2 are SNHLY and FYNNEI. V lost 4 bases and J 2 bases, leaving 11 bases between the germline ends. The CDR3 spans 14 residues. DNA for the CDR3: TGTGCCAGCAGTGGTCTGGCTAGTCAAGAGACCCAGTACTTC. Amino acid sequence: CASSGLASQETQYF.

The rearrangement links TRBV18 to TRBJ1-5, with 8 bases fitting TRBD1. CDR3 length equals 15 residues. Germline CDR1 is KGHSH and CDR2 is LQKENI. Trimming removed 3 bases from V and 2 bases from J; junction bases left unmatched: 3. The CDR3 DNA sequence: TGTGCCAGCTCACCGACAGGGGATGGCAATCAGCCCCAGCATTTT. Translated, it gives CASSPTGDGNQPQHF. Full variable domain (outside the CDR3, taken from reference TRBV18 and TRBJ1-5): NAGVMQNPRHLVRRRGQEARLRCSPMKGHSHVYWYRQLPEEGLKFMVYLQKENIIDESGMPKERFSAEFPKEGPSILRIQQVVRGDSAAYFCASSPTGDGNQPQHFGDGTRLSIL.

As to this clone: The CDR3 does not end in the conserved phenylalanine or tryptophan, so this is likely a read error. V usage is TRBV10-1 and J usage is TRBJ1-1; D is possibly TRBD1 (5 bases). The germline V gene has CDR1 WNHNN and CDR2 SYGVQD (reference sequence). This CDR3 is 13 amino acids long. V was shortened by 2 bases and J by 5 bases, with 9 bases between the two germline ends. The CDR3 nucleotides are TGCGCCAGCAGTGAGCAGGGTTGGACTGAAGCTTTCCTT. This translates into CASSEQGWTEAFL.

The chain carries TRBV7-2 and TRBJ1-1; D is unresolved. CDR1 and CDR2 (germline): SGHTA, FQGNSA. This CDR3 contains 14 residues. The V end was cut by 3 bases, the J end by 6 bases, with 14 bases between. CDR3 sequence reads: CASSFDPGIAEAFF. DNA for the CDR3: TGTGCCAGCAGCTTTGATCCCGGGATCGCTGAAGCTTTCTTT.

There are a few counts of this clone. V usage is TRBV28 and J usage is TRBJ2-2, with a weak D call TRBD1 (6 bases). The ends were cut back, 7 bases at V and 1 base at J, with 19 bases in the middle. Germline assignment: CDR1 MDHEN and CDR2 SYDVKM. This CDR3 is built from 17 residues. In DNA, the CDR3 is TGTGCCAGCACCTCCGGGGAAGGGGGATTGAACACCGGGGAGCTGTTTTTT. The encoded protein is CASTSGEGGLNTGELFF.

The V call is TRBV7-3, the J call TRBJ1-5; 8 nucleotides align to TRBD1. The V and J ends lost 11 bases and 0 bases, in that order; junction bases with no gene match: 21. Germline assignment: CDR1 SGHTA and CDR2 FQGTGA. The length of the CDR3 is 19 residues. The CDR3 protein is CAPEGGRDTGGCSNQPQHF. The CDR3 nucleotides read TGTGCCCCGGAGGGTGGTAGAGATACAGGGGGTTGTAGCAATCAGCCCCAGCATTTT.

V and J are TRBV19 and TRBJ1-5; D uncertain. Trimming stripped 1 base from V and 2 bases from J, with 15 bases between. Germline CDR1 and CDR2: LNHDA and SQIVND (reference sequence). The CDR3 runs 17 residues. The CDR3 here is CASSIGGGEGGNQPQHF. The CDR3 DNA follows: TGTGCCAGTAGTATAGGAGGCGGGGAAGGAGGCAATCAGCCCCAGCATTTT.

The CDR3 sequence is CASSLTSDREETQYF. CDR3 DNA: TGTGCCAGCAGCTTAACCTCAGACAGGGAAGAGACCCAGTACTTC. This sequence joins TRBV7-8 and TRBJ2-5, with 7 bases identical to TRBD1. Per germline, CDR1 SGHVS and CDR2 FQNEAQ. This CDR3 is built from 15 residues. With V trimmed by 2 bases and J by 3 bases, 6 bases remained unmatched.

V gene TRBV13 combines with J gene TRBJ1-1, with a tentative D call TRBD1 (6 bases). CDR1 PRHDT and CDR2 FYEKMQ come from the germline V gene (reference sequence). Trimming pared 4 bases from V and 4 bases from J, leaving 16 bases between. This CDR3 region has 15 residues. The CDR3 nucleotides read TGTGCCAGCAGCTCATCAGGGGCGGGGGGCACTGAAGCTTTCTTT. It translates to CASSSSGAGGTEAFF. Full variable domain (outside the CDR3, taken from reference TRBV13 and TRBJ1-1): AAGVIQSPRHLIKEKRETATLKCYPIPRHDTVYWYQQGPGQDPQFLISFYEKMQSDKGSIPDRFSAQQFSDYHSELNMSSLELGDSALYFCASSSSGAGGTEAFFGQGTRLTVV.

The V gene is TRBV27, the J gene TRBJ2-1; D unresolved. Germline CDR1 and CDR2: MNHEY and SMNVEV (reference sequence). V was cut by 5 bases and J by 8 bases, with 7 bases left in between. The CDR3 sequence is 11 residues long. The CDR3 sequence: CASSLGHEQFF. The DNA of the CDR3 is TGTGCCAGCAGTCTTGGACATGAGCAGTTCTTC.

The chain is built from TRBV7-9 and TRBJ2-7; TRBD2 matches at 12 bases. CDR1 is SEHNR and CDR2 is FQNEAQ in the germline V gene (reference sequence). This CDR3 has 16 amino acids. V lost 2 bases, J lost 4 bases, and 6 bases stayed unmatched. This CDR3 is CASSLRTSGKVYEQYF. As DNA, the CDR3 is TGTGCCAGCAGCTTAAGGACTAGCGGGAAAGTTTACGAGCAGTACTTC. The variable domain in full, completed from reference TRBV7-9 and TRBJ2-7, reads DTGVSQNPRHKITKRGQNVTFRCDPISEHNRLYWYRQTLGQGPEFLTYFQNEAQLEKSRLLSDRFSAERPKGSFSTLEIQRTEQGDSAMYLCASSLRTSGKVYEQYFGPGTRLTVT.

The genes are TRBV5-1 and TRBJ2-1; TRBD1 matches 10 bases. Germline V CDR1 and CDR2: SGHRS, YFSETQ. Trimming cost V 5 bases and J 7 bases; bases outside gene matches: 9. The CDR3 is 15 amino acids. Written as DNA, the CDR3 is TGCGCCAGCAGTCCGACAGGGGGCGAGTTGAATGAGCAGTTCTTC. It yields the protein CASSPTGGELNEQFF.